This T cell receptor (beta chain) was sequenced for a study of spatial heterogeneity in lung cancer. Overall study: Samples were obtained from some 72 donors, all untreated early-stage non-small cell lung cancer patients. Follow-up PBMC specimens underwent sequencing when available; their median timing was around 2 years after resection.

V lost 3 bases, J lost 4 bases, and 7 bases lay in between. The CDR3 length is 12 residues. Per the germline V gene, CDR1 is LGHDT and CDR2 is YNNKEL (reference sequence). Documented time point: blood at routine non-recurrence follow-up after resection. The sequenced material consisted of unsorted whole RNA from tumor, nontumor lung or frozen PBMC. This clonotype was picked up many times. The presence of a unique molecular identifier marked each TCR cDNA molecule. TCRdb re-called the 5' RACE reads with MiXCR, one entry per CDR3 protein. Of around 30,000 distinct CDR3 sequences listed, roughly 6% are singletons.

The receptor comes from a male donor with early-stage non-small cell lung cancer. This sample comprised PBMCs, obtained at follow-up. The V call is TRBV3-1, the J call TRBJ2-7; D unclear. CDR3 DNA: TGTGCCAGCAGCCATGGACGATACGAGCAGTACGTC. This translates into CASSHGRYEQYV.